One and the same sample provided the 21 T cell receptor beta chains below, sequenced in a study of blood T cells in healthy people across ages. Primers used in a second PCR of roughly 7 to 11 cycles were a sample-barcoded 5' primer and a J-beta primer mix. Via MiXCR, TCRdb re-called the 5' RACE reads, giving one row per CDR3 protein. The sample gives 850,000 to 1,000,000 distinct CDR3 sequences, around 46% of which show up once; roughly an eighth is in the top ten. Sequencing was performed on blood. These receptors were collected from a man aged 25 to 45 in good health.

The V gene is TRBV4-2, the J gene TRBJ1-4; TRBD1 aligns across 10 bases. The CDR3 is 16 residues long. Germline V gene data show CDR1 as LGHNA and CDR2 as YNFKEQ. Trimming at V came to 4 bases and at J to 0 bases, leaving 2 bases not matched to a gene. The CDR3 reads CASSPGTGATNEKLFF. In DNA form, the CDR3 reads TGTGCCAGCAGCCCAGGGACAGGGGCAACTAATGAAAAACTGTTTTTT.

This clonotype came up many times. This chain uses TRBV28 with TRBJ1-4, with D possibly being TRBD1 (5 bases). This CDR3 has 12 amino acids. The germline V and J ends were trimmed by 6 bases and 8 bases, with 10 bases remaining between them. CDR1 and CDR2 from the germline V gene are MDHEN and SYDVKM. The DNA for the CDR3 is TGTGCCAGCAGGGGACCAGAAGAAAAACTGTTTTTT. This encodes CASRGPEEKLFF. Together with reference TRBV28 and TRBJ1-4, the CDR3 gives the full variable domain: DVKVTQSSRYLVKRTGEKVFLECVQDMDHENMFWYRQDPGLGLRLIYFSYDVKMKEKGDIPEGYSVSREKKERFSLILESASTNQTSMYLCASRGPEEKLFFGSGTQLSVL.

CDR3 sequence (DNA): TGTGCCAGCAGCCCCCGCTGGGGACCCTACGAGCAGTACTTC. Translation gives CASSPRWGPYEQYF. The chain couples TRBV7-2 to TRBJ2-7; D tentatively reads TRBD1 or TRBD2 (5 bases each). V gave up 5 bases and J gave up 2 bases, with 13 bases separating them. This CDR3 is 14 amino acids long. CDR1 is SGHTA, CDR2 FQGNSA, per germline. The variable domain in full, completed from reference TRBV7-2 and TRBJ2-7, reads GAGVSQSPSNKVTEKGKDVELRCDPISGHTALYWYRQSLGQGLEFLIYFQGNSAPDKSGLPSDRFSAERTGGSVSTLTIQRTQQEDSAVYLCASSPRWGPYEQYFGPGTRLTVT.

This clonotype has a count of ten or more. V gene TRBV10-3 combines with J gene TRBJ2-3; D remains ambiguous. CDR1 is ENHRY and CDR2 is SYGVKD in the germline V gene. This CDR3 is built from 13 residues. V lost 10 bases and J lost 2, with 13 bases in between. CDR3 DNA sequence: TGTGCCACAAAGGCGCAGGACACAGATACGCAGTATTTT. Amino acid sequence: CATKAQDTDTQYF.

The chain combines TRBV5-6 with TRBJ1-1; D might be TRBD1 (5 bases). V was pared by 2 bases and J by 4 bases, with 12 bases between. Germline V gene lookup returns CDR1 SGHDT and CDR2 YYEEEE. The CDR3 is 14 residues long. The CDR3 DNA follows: TGTGCCAGCAGCTTACAAGGGGTGGGCACTGAAGCTTTCTTT. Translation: CASSLQGVGTEAFF.

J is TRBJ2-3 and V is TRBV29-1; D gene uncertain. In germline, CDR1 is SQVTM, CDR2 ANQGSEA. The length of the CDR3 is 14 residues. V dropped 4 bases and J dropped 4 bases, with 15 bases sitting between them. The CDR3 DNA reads TGCAGCGTTGCCCCGGACCTAAGGGCAGATACGCAGTATTTT. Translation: CSVAPDLRADTQYF.

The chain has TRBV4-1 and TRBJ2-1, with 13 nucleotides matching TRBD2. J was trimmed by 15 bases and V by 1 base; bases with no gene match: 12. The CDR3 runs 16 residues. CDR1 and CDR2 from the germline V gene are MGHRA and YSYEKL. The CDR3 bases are TGCGCCAGCAGCCAAGTACTAGCGGGGGGGCTGACGGTTCGGTTCTTC. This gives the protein CASSQVLAGGLTVRFF.

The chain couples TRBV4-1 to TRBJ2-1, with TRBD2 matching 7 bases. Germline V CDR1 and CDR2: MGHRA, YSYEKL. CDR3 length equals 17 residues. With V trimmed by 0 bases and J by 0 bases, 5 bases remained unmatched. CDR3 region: CASSQDGAGSSYNEQFF. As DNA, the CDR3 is TGCGCCAGCAGCCAAGACGGAGCGGGGAGCTCCTACAATGAGCAGTTCTTC.

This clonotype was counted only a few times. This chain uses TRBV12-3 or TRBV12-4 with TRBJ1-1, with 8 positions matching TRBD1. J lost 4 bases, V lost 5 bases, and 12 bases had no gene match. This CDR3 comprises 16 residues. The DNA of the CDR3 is TGTGCCAGCAGTAGAGGGACAGGCCTCCAGGGCACTGAAGCTTTCTTT. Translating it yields CASSRGTGLQGTEAFF.

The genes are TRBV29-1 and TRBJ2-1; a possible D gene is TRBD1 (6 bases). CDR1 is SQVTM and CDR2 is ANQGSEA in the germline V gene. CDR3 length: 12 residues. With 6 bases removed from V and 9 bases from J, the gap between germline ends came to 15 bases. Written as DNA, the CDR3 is TGCAGCGTCCTATTACAGGGTAGTGAGCAGTTCTTC. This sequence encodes CSVLLQGSEQFF.

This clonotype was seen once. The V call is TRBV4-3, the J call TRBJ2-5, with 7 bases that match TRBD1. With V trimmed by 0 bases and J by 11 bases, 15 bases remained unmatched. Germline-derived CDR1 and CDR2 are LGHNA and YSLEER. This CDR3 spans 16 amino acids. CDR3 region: CASSQDRRGPFWEQYF. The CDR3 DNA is TGCGCCAGCAGCCAAGATCGAAGGGGGCCCTTTTGGGAGCAGTACTTC.

CDR3 protein: CASSLPGQKSYGYTF. CDR3 in DNA: TGTGCCAGCAGTTTACCGGGACAGAAATCCTATGGCTACACCTTC. The chain is built from TRBV6-6 and TRBJ1-2, with 7 bases that match TRBD1. J lost 4 bases, V lost 4 bases, and 9 bases had no gene match. The CDR3 sequence is 15 residues long. Germline CDR1 is MNHNY and CDR2 is SVGAGI (reference sequence).

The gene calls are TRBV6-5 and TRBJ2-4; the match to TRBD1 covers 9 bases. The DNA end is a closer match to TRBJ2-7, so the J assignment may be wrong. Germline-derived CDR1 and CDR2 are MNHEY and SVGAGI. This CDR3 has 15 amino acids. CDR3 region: CASSYRGQGLYEQYF. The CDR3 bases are TGTGCCAGCAGTTACCGGGGACAGGGCTTATACGAGCAGTACTTC.

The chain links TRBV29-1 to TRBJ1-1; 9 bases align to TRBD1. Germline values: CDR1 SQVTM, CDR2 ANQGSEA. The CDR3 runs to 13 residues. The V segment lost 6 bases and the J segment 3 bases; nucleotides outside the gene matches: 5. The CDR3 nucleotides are TGCAGCGTCAGGACAGGGGACTACACTGAAGCTTTCTTT. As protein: CSVRTGDYTEAFF.

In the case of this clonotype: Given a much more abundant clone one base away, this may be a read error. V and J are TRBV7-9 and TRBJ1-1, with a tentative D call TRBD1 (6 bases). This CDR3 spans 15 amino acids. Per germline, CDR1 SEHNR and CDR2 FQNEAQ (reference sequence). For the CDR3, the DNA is TGTGCCACCAGCTTAGGGGGGACAATGACCACTGAAGCTTTCTTT. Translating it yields CATSLGGTMTTEAFF.

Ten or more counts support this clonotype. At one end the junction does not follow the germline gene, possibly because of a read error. The CDR3 region has the DNA TGTGCCAGCAGTCTATGGTATGAGCAGTTCTTC. This encodes CASSLWYEQFF. This chain connects TRBV28 to TRBJ2-1; D gene unclear. The CDR3 sequence is 11 residues long. Germline CDR1 and CDR2: MDHEN and SYDVKM. Full variable domain (missing parts from reference TRBV28 and TRBJ2-1): DVKVTQSSRYLVKRTGEKVFLECVQDMDHENMFWYRQDPGLGLRLIYFSYDVKMKEKGDIPEGYSVSREKKERFSLILESASTNQTSMYLCASSLWYEQFFGPGTRLTVL.

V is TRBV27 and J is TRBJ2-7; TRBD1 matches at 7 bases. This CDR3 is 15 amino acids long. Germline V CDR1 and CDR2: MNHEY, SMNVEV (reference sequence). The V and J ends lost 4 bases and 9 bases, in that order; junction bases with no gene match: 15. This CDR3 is CASSSHRDSGYVQYF. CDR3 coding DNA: TGTGCCAGCAGTTCCCACCGGGACAGTGGATATGTGCAGTACTTC.

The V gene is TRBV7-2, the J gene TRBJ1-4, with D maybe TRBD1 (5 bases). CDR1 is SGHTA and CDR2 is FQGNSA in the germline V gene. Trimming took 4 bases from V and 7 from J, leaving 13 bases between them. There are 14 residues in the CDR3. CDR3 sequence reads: CASSSNRGGEKLFF. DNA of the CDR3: TGTGCCAGCAGCTCCAACCGGGGGGGTGAAAAACTGTTTTTT.

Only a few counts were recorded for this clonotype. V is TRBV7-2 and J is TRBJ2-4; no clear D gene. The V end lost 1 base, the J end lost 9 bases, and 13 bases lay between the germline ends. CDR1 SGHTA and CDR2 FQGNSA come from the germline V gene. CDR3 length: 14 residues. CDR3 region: CASSLELGSGIQYF. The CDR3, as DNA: TGTGCCAGCAGCTTAGAGCTAGGGTCGGGCATTCAGTACTTC.

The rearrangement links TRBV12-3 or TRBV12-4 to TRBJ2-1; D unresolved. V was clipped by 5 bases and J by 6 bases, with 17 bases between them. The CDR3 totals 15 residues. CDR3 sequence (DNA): TGTGCCAGCAGTCTCAGGAAGGCCCCCGGCAATGAGCAGTTCTTC. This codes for CASSLRKAPGNEQFF.

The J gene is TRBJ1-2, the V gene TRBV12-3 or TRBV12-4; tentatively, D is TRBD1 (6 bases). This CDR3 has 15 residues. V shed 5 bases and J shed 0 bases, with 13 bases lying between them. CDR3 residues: CASSRTVSPNYGYTF. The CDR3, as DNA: TGTGCCAGCAGTCGGACAGTGTCCCCTAACTATGGCTACACCTTC.